This T cell receptor (beta chain) was sequenced for a study of T cell changes during pregnancy in multiple sclerosis (dated by TCRdb to about 2019). Study-wide context: Changes in the T cell repertoire over the course of pregnancy were examined in this study in women with multiple sclerosis.

This clone has just one count. It has no known antigen specificity. Base qualities are not provided; no much larger clone lies one nucleotide away. The library was made by the immunoSEQ multiplex PCR assay. Drawn from immuneACCESS, this table holds only the in-frame rearrangements with V and J called that TCRdb kept. Clones are partly lost; checked studies trace under half to an unresolved V gene and leave the rest unexplained. The sample records about 100,000 clones, approximately 94% of which are singletons. The ten largest clones take up over 0.7% of the sample. Via the germline V gene (reference sequence), CDR1 is SEHNR and CDR2 FQNEAQ. Compared with germline, V lacks 5 bases and J lacks 3 bases; bases without a gene match: 10. The CDR3 spans 16 residues, from the cysteine through the phenylalanine. The sequence is cut down to CDR3 DNA, 48 bases in frame from base 1.

The source was peripheral blood, collected before pregnancy. In this chain, TRBV7-9 is recombined with TRBJ1-2, with 9 bases in between that match TRBD1. The sequence was collected from a female donor with multiple sclerosis, enrolled in a pregnancy study. CDR3 loop: CASSTSGTGMDYGYTF. The sequenced DNA: TGTGCCAGCAGCACCTCCGGGACAGGGATGGACTATGGCTACACCTTC.